This TCR beta chain comes out of a study of cytomegalovirus exposure and HLA in healthy donors. As concerns this clone: The antigen is unknown.

Study results and limitations: Most CMV-associated TCR beta chains were later found to appear HLA-restricted.

From germline, CDR1 is PRHDT and CDR2 FYEKMQ (reference sequence). The CDR3 runs to 14 residues. With 6 bases removed from V and 4 bases from J, the gap between germline ends came to 13 bases. PCR amplification relied on 60 Vbeta primers (plus 13 Jbeta primers). Sequenced by immunoSEQ multiplex PCR; TCRdb stores in-frame clones only, minus some. The sample lists around 150,000 clones, roughly three quarters occurring once. The chain has TRBV13 and TRBJ2-1, with D possibly TRBD2 on 5 matching bases. This clonotype was sampled from a man aged 35-49 years in good health and CMV-seropositive. Specimen: PBMCs. DNA for the CDR3: TGTGCCAGCAGTTCCGACGGGGTTTACAATGAGCAGTTCTTC. It is translated as CASSSDGVYNEQFF.